The 3 T cell receptor beta chains reported below all come from one sample, sequenced in a study of cytomegalovirus exposure and HLA in healthy donors. Amplification used 60 Vbeta primers and 13 Jbeta primers. Measured with immunoSEQ multiplex PCR; TCRdb has only the in-frame clones, and not every one. The sample has fewer than 110,000 clones, 65% to 75% seen once. Sequenced input: PBMCs. The receptors derive from a woman between 35 and 50 years old in good health and CMV-seronegative.

This sequence joins TRBV7-3 and TRBJ2-3; 11 positions match TRBD2. The J segment lost 3 bases and the V segment lost 2 bases, leaving 4 bases of the junction unmatched. The CDR3 is made up of 16 amino acids. Germline V CDR1 and CDR2: SGHTA, FQGTGA. In DNA form, the CDR3 reads TGTGCCAGCAGCTTAGTAGCGGGAGGGTTGACAGATACGCAGTATTTT. Its protein is CASSLVAGGLTDTQYF.

CDR3: CASSPGQDIVNEQFF. The CDR3 DNA follows: TGTGCCAGCTCACCGGGTCAGGACATCGTCAATGAGCAGTTCTTC. The rearrangement uses TRBV18 and TRBJ2-1, with D possibly being TRBD1 (5 bases). Trimming pared 3 bases from V and 6 bases from J, leaving 15 bases between. The CDR3 is made up of 15 amino acids. Germline loops: CDR1 KGHSH, CDR2 LQKENI. Full variable domain (rest looked up from reference TRBV18 and TRBJ2-1): NAGVMQNPRHLVRRRGQEARLRCSPMKGHSHVYWYRQLPEEGLKFMVYLQKENIIDESGMPKERFSAEFPKEGPSILRIQQVVRGDSAAYFCASSPGQDIVNEQFFGPGTRLTVL.

With respect to this clone: At one of its ends the junction is not consistent with the germline gene, which may arise from a read error. The chain is built from TRBV7-9 and TRBJ1-1; TRBD1 aligns across 9 bases. Germline CDR1 and CDR2: SEHNR and FQNEAQ (reference sequence). There are 16 residues in the CDR3. In DNA form, the CDR3 reads TGTTCCAGCAGCTTTCTCTCCAGGGACAGGGTACCTGAAGCTTTCTTT. This translates into CSSSFLSRDRVPEAFF.